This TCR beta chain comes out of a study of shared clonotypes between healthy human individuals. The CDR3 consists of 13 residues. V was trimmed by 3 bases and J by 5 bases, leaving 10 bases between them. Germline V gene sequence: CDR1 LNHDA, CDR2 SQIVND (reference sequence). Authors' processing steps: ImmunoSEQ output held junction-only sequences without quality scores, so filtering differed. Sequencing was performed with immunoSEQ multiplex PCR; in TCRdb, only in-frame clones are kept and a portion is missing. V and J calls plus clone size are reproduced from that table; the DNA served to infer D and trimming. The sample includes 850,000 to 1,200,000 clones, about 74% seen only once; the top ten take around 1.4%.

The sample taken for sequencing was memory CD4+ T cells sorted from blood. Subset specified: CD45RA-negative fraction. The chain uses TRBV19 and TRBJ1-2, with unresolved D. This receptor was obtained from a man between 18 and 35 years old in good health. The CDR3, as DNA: TGTGCCAGTAGTATCGACAATCGGTATGGCTACACCTTC. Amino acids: CASSIDNRYGYTF.